This T cell receptor (beta chain) was observed in a study of chemoradiotherapy in HPV16-positive cancers. Study information: Candidate HPV-specific T-cell clones and common TCR motifs came from functional assays in two HPV16-positive patients.

Only one count was recorded for this clone. The antigen remains unidentified. Study findings and constraints: Non-HPV-specific T cells did not expand in tumors during treatment, whereas candidate HPV-specific clones and E7-related motifs did.

Repertoires were sampled repeatedly during chemoradiotherapy. Generated by immunoSEQ multiplex PCR, the TCRdb table keeps only in-frame clones and is missing some. This table has some 12,000 clones, around 68% appearing once. CDR1 LNHDA and CDR2 SQIVND come from the germline V gene (reference sequence). The CDR3 runs 14 residues. Unmatched junction bases numbered 11, after V lost 7 bases and J lost 6 bases. The sample was gathered from a patient who underwent chemoradiotherapy. This receptor was obtained from a human donor with HPV-associated anogenital cancer. V gene TRBV19 combines with J gene TRBJ2-7; 8 bases map to TRBD1. This CDR3 reads CASMRRTGGVEQYF. The CDR3 DNA is TGTGCCAGTATGAGAAGAACAGGGGGAGTCGAGCAGTACTTC.